This entry lists 13 T cell receptor beta chains sequenced from one sample in a study of identical twins. MiXCR was run by TCRdb on the 5' RACE reads, yielding one entry per CDR3 protein. The table shows 400,000 to 600,000 distinct CDR3 sequences, with around 24% occurring only once. The same data also contributed to another study, on yellow fever vaccine responses in identical twins.

Material for sequencing was CD4+ T cells sorted from blood. These TCRs come from a woman between 18 and 29 years old in good health.

The chain couples TRBV20-1 to TRBJ2-5, with D perhaps TRBD1 or TRBD2 (5 bases each). The CDR3 totals 14 residues. The V gene lost 0 bases and the J gene lost 6 bases, with 14 bases spanning the gap. Germline CDR1 is DFQATT and CDR2 is SNEGSKA (reference sequence). The CDR3 nucleotides are TGCAGTGCTAGAGACCGGGAAAAGGGGAAGACCCAGTACTTC. Amino acid sequence: CSARDREKGKTQYF.

The chain combines TRBV9 with TRBJ2-2, with 9 bases that match TRBD2. After removal of 3 bases from V and 3 bases from J, the junction contained 3 bases not matched to a gene. The CDR3 extends over 15 amino acids. The V gene's germline CDR1 is SGDLS and CDR2 YYNGEE. In nucleotides, the CDR3 is TGTGCCAGCAGCGCGACTAGCGGAGACACCGGGGAGCTGTTTTTT. Translating gives CASSATSGDTGELFF.

This chain links TRBV10-3 with TRBJ2-1; 7 positions agree with TRBD1. Germline assignment: CDR1 ENHRY and CDR2 SYGVKD. The ends lost 4 bases at V and 7 bases at J; junction bases unmatched: 4. This CDR3 contains 13 residues. The CDR3, as DNA: TGTGCCATCAGTGGACAGGGCAGGAATGAGCAGTTCTTC. It encodes CAISGQGRNEQFF.

A few counts support this clonotype. The rearrangement links TRBV7-9 to TRBJ2-7, with 10 positions matching TRBD1. Germline V gives CDR1 SEHNR, CDR2 FQNEAQ (reference sequence). J gave up 7 bases and V 5 bases, and 11 bases lay outside the gene matches. The CDR3 has 15 residues. CDR3 loop: CASSVGGTGAREQYF. The CDR3 DNA is TGTGCCAGCAGCGTCGGGGGGACAGGGGCGAGGGAGCAGTACTTC.

This chain joins TRBV5-1 and TRBJ2-2, with TRBD2 identical over 9 bases. Trimming removed 5 bases from V and 2 bases from J; junction bases left unmatched: 7. Germline-derived CDR1 and CDR2 are SGHRS and YFSETQ. CDR3 length: 16 residues. Here the CDR3 DNA reads TGCGCCAGCAGAGGGGTAGCGGGAGATAACACCGGGGAGCTGTTTTTT. It translates to CASRGVAGDNTGELFF. The entire variable domain, with the rest obtained from reference TRBV5-1 and TRBJ2-2, is as follows: KAGVTQTPRYLIKTRGQQVTLSCSPISGHRSVSWYQQTPGQGLQFLFEYFSETQRNKGNFPGRFSGRQFSNSRSEMNVSTLELGDSALYLCASRGVAGDNTGELFFGEGSRLTVL.

This clonotype was seen more than once but under ten times. The chain recombines TRBV28 with TRBJ2-2; D gene uncertain. Germline CDR1 MDHEN, CDR2 SYDVKM. This CDR3 comprises 16 residues. V shed 1 base and J shed 0 bases, with 9 bases lying between them. The CDR3 spells CASSLSASPNTGELFF. For the CDR3, the DNA is TGTGCCAGCAGTTTATCTGCCAGCCCGAACACCGGGGAGCTGTTTTTT.

This clonotype was counted only a few times. This chain connects TRBV12-3 or TRBV12-4 to TRBJ1-1; D is undetermined. With 5 bases removed from V and 3 bases from J, the gap between germline ends came to 22 bases. CDR3 size: 17 residues. Written as DNA, the CDR3 is TGTGCCAGCAGTCCTACTTTGGTGGGGAGATTGGACACTGAAGCTTTCTTT. Translation: CASSPTLVGRLDTEAFF.

This clonotype occurred a few times. V usage is TRBV6-1 and J usage is TRBJ1-5; TRBD1 aligns across 10 bases. CDR3 length: 19 residues. The junction had 13 bases not matched to a gene; V was cut back by 5 bases and J by 0 bases. CDR1 and CDR2 from the germline V gene are MNHNS and SASEGT. CDR3 region: CASSSSAGTGAYSNQPQHF. CDR3 nucleotide sequence: TGTGCCAGCAGTTCAAGCGCCGGGACAGGGGCATATAGCAATCAGCCCCAGCATTTT.

This clonotype showed up just a few times. This rearrangement joins TRBV7-9 to TRBJ2-1; the D gene is possibly TRBD2 (6 bases). The CDR3 has 14 residues. The V gene's germline CDR1 is SEHNR and CDR2 FQNEAQ (reference sequence). V gave up 7 bases and J gave up 7 bases, with 17 bases separating them. The CDR3 reads CASTQFSGLNEQFF. DNA for the CDR3: TGTGCCAGCACCCAATTTAGCGGACTTAATGAGCAGTTCTTC.

V gene TRBV7-9 combines with J gene TRBJ2-1, with D possibly matching TRBD2 (5 bases). Trimming shortened V by 4 bases and J by 5 bases, and 15 bases separated the two germline ends. This CDR3 is 15 amino acids long. Germline-derived CDR1 and CDR2 are SEHNR and FQNEAQ (reference sequence). CDR3 DNA sequence: TGTGCCAGCAGCTCGCCCCCCGGGAATAACAATGAGCAGTTCTTC. Its protein product is CASSSPPGNNNEQFF.

The chain couples TRBV20-1 to TRBJ1-1; 7 bases map to TRBD1. The CDR3 spans 13 residues. Germline CDR1 and CDR2: DFQATT and SNEGSKA (reference sequence). After removal of 6 bases from V and 4 bases from J, the junction contained 8 bases not matched to a gene. CDR3 in amino acids: CSARRGPGTEAFF. The CDR3 coding sequence is TGCAGTGCAAGAAGGGGGCCGGGCACTGAAGCTTTCTTT.

The chain combines TRBV12-3 or TRBV12-4 with TRBJ1-1; no clear D. Trimming cost V 2 bases and J 7 bases, with 5 bases left between them. The CDR3 contains 11 residues. CDR3 protein: CASSLSGEAFF. The CDR3 nucleotides are TGTGCCAGCAGTTTATCTGGTGAAGCTTTCTTT.

This clonotype appeared a few times. The chain has TRBV5-1 and TRBJ2-2; TRBD1 matches at 7 bases. CDR1 and CDR2 (germline): SGHRS, YFSETQ. The junction had 5 bases not matched to a gene; V was cut back by 4 bases and J by 2 bases. The CDR3 is 15 amino acids. The CDR3 is CASSIGQDNTGELFF. DNA for the CDR3: TGCGCCAGCAGCATCGGACAGGACAACACCGGGGAGCTGTTTTTT.